Below, 5 T cell receptor beta chains from the same sample are listed, as sequenced in a study of cytomegalovirus exposure and HLA in healthy donors. PCR amplification relied on 60 Vbeta primers (plus 13 Jbeta primers). The assay was immunoSEQ multiplex PCR, and TCRdb's table has in-frame clones only and misses some. The repertoire consists of 150,000 to 200,000 clones, with 68% occurring once and the leading ten covering roughly 4.4%. The sequenced material came from PBMCs. These receptors were obtained from a woman under 30 in good health and CMV-seropositive.

The chain couples TRBV11-3 to TRBJ2-1; D is undetermined. V was clipped by 0 bases and J by 1 base, with 7 bases between them. This CDR3 is 15 amino acids long. Germline CDR1 reads SGHNT; CDR2 reads YENEEA. CDR3 sequence: CASSLDPISYNEQFF. The DNA of the CDR3 is TGTGCCAGCAGCTTAGACCCCATTTCCTACAATGAGCAGTTCTTC.

This clone qualifies as medium-sized. The chain recombines TRBV30 with TRBJ2-2, with 10 bases aligning to TRBD1. The V gene end was trimmed by 0 bases and the J gene end by 5 bases; junction bases not matched to a gene: 6. Germline V gene data show CDR1 as GTSNPN and CDR2 as SVGIG (reference sequence). This CDR3 is built from 16 residues. CDR3 protein: CAWSVIPGQGTGELFF. CDR3 in DNA: TGTGCCTGGAGTGTTATACCGGGACAGGGGACCGGGGAGCTGTTTTTT.

This clone was seen just once. The chain has TRBV2 and TRBJ2-6, with D hard to call. Deletions cut 5 bases from V and 0 bases from J, with 8 bases between. The CDR3 is 15 amino acids. Germline assignment: CDR1 SNHLY and CDR2 FYNNEI. The CDR3 sequence is CASSPVDSGANVLTF. The CDR3 DNA sequence: TGTGCCAGCAGTCCGGTAGACTCTGGGGCCAACGTCCTGACTTTC.

This clone was found once. The chain joins TRBV6-6 to TRBJ1-1; D perhaps matches TRBD1 (6 bases). V lost 2 bases and J 3 bases, leaving 10 bases between the germline ends. The CDR3 loop spans 14 amino acids. Germline V gives CDR1 MNHNY, CDR2 SVGAGI (reference sequence). The CDR3 region is CASSYRPGDTEAFF. The CDR3 DNA reads TGTGCCAGCAGTTACCGCCCAGGGGACACTGAAGCTTTCTTT.

This clone was seen more than once but under ten times. The chain's CDR3 is CASSLLGGGPGTGELFF. DNA for the CDR3: TGTGCCAGCAGTTTATTAGGGGGAGGGCCGGGAACCGGGGAGCTGTTTTTT. The chain combines TRBV27 with TRBJ2-2; TRBD2 is a possible D gene (7 bases). CDR3 length: 17 residues. With 1 base removed from V and 5 bases from J, the gap between germline ends came to 17 bases. Germline CDR1 and CDR2: MNHEY and SMNVEV (reference sequence).